These 16 T cell receptor beta chains were all obtained from the same sample, sequenced in a study of T cell responses to AZD1222 COVID-19 vaccine. Some clones are missing from TCRdb's copy, which holds only in-frame ones; the method was immunoSEQ multiplex PCR. The sample contains 70,000 to 90,000 clones, around 87% of which appear only once. The sequencing used peripheral blood, collected 28 days after the second AZD1222 dose. These receptors originate from an adult who received the AZD1222 COVID-19 vaccine.

This chain connects TRBV30 to TRBJ2-1, with D perhaps matching TRBD1 (6 bases). The CDR3 sequence is 15 residues long. Germline V gene sequence: CDR1 GTSNPN, CDR2 SVGIG (reference sequence). Trimming stripped 3 bases from V and 3 bases from J, with 15 bases between. The CDR3 here is CAWRRGNRDYNEQFF. The CDR3 bases are TGTGCCTGGAGACGAGGGAACAGGGACTACAATGAGCAGTTCTTC.

The chain is built from TRBV19 and TRBJ1-3; TRBD1 is a possible D gene (5 bases). The CDR3 sequence is 14 residues long. Trimming pared 6 bases from V and 16 bases from J, leaving 25 bases between. Germline V gives CDR1 LNHDA, CDR2 SQIVND (reference sequence). CDR3 sequence: CASSPGPRGPPPYF. The CDR3 bases are TGTGCCAGTAGCCCGGGGCCAAGAGGGCCCCCGCCGTATTTT.

This clone was counted only a few times. The rearrangement joins TRBV11-2 to TRBJ2-7, with 11 bases matching TRBD2. V lost 1 base and J lost 0; bases outside the gene matches: 8. The CDR3 is 18 amino acids. CDR1 and CDR2 from the germline V gene are SGHAT and FQNNGV. In DNA, the CDR3 is TGTGCCAGCAGCTTAGGTCCTAGCGGGAGGACCATCTCCTACGAGCAGTACTTC. As protein: CASSLGPSGRTISYEQYF.

The chain couples TRBV28 to TRBJ2-5, with TRBD2 matching 15 bases. The V gene end was trimmed by 11 bases and the J gene end by 7 bases; junction bases not matched to a gene: 2. The germline gives CDR1 MDHEN, CDR2 SYDVKM. This CDR3 is 12 amino acids long. The CDR3 protein is CAGGLAGGTQYF. CDR3 DNA: TGTGCCGGGGGACTAGCGGGGGGGACCCAGTACTTC.

The J gene is TRBJ2-5, the V gene TRBV29-1; D may be TRBD2 (7 bases). V lost 7 bases and J lost 1, with 13 bases in between. Germline CDR1 and CDR2: SQVTM and ANQGSEA. The CDR3 is 13 amino acids. The CDR3 nucleotides are TGCAGCGCCGCGGGGGCTATCCAAGAGACCCAGTACTTC. Amino acids: CSAAGAIQETQYF. The full variable domain, completed using reference TRBV29-1 and TRBJ2-5, is SAVISQKPSRDICQRGTSLTIQCQVDSQVTMMFWYRQQPGQSLTLIATANQGSEATYESGFVIDKFPISRPNLTFSTLTVSNMSPEDSSIYLCSAAGAIQETQYFGPGTRLLVL.

The rearrangement joins TRBV7-3 to TRBJ2-1; no clear D gene. Germline CDR1 reads SGHTA; CDR2 reads FQGTGA. This CDR3 has 13 residues. V lost 5 bases, J lost 3 bases, and 8 bases lay in between. CDR3 in amino acids: CASSDTLYNEQFF. The CDR3, as DNA: TGTGCCAGCAGCGACACTCTCTACAATGAGCAGTTCTTC.

V gene TRBV15 combines with J gene TRBJ1-5; unclear D gene. The V end lost 3 bases, the J end lost 2 bases, and 17 bases lay between the germline ends. This CDR3 spans 17 amino acids. CDR1 LNHNV and CDR2 YYDKDF come from the germline V gene (reference sequence). CDR3 nucleotides: TGTGCCACCAGCAGTGAACCGGCCCCTACCCGCAATCAGCCCCAGCATTTT. Its translation is CATSSEPAPTRNQPQHF.

The chain has TRBV19 and TRBJ2-2, with a weak D call TRBD1 (5 bases). The CDR3 has 15 amino acids. The germline CDR1 and CDR2 sequences are LNHDA and SQIVND (reference sequence). V lost 6 bases and J 5 bases, leaving 16 bases between the germline ends. The CDR3 loop is CASSMTDLGTGELFF. CDR3 coding DNA: TGTGCCAGTAGCATGACAGACCTCGGGACCGGGGAGCTGTTTTTT.

This chain connects TRBV19 to TRBJ2-7; TRBD1 agrees at 9 bases. Germline V gene lookup returns CDR1 LNHDA and CDR2 SQIVND (reference sequence). V lost 6 bases, J lost 2 bases, and 5 bases stayed unmatched. The CDR3 runs to 14 residues. The CDR3 here is CASRYGQGTYEQYF. CDR3 nucleotides: TGTGCCAGTAGATATGGACAGGGGACCTACGAGCAGTACTTC. Complete variable domain (other parts from reference TRBV19 and TRBJ2-7): DGGITQSPKYLFRKEGQNVTLSCEQNLNHDAMYWYRQDPGQGLRLIYYSQIVNDFQKGDIAEGYSVSREKKESFPLTVTSAQKNPTAFYLCASRYGQGTYEQYFGPGTRLTVT.

Sample share makes this clone medium-sized. The chain is built from TRBV2 and TRBJ1-5; no firm D call. In germline, CDR1 is SNHLY, CDR2 FYNNEI. The ends were cut back, 4 bases at V and 2 bases at J, with 9 bases in the middle. CDR3 size: 14 residues. CDR3 nucleotides: TGTGCCAGCAGTGGGGAGGGAGGCAATCAGCCCCAGCATTTT. Translation: CASSGEGGNQPQHF.

The chain uses TRBV7-9 and TRBJ2-6; unclear D gene. Per germline, CDR1 SEHNR and CDR2 FQNEAQ (reference sequence). This CDR3 comprises 15 residues. Deletions cut 3 bases from V and 1 base from J, with 7 bases between. The CDR3 region is CASSLGGSGANVLTF. CDR3 sequence (DNA): TGTGCCAGCAGCTTGGGCGGATCTGGGGCCAACGTCCTGACTTTC.

The gene calls are TRBV14 and TRBJ2-1, with TRBD2 matching 7 bases. The CDR3 has 13 amino acids. Germline trimming cut 1 base from V and 10 bases from J; bases unmatched to any gene: 4. Germline CDR1 and CDR2: SGHDN and FVKESK. CDR3 bases: TGTGCCAGCAGCCAAGTGTTACTAGCGGAGCAGTTCTTC. This encodes CASSQVLLAEQFF.

The V call is TRBV29-1, the J call TRBJ2-7; tentatively, D is TRBD2 (6 bases). CDR1 is SQVTM and CDR2 is ANQGSEA in the germline V gene. CDR3 length: 12 residues. Trimming pared 5 bases from V and 5 bases from J, leaving 13 bases between. The CDR3 DNA follows: TGCAGCGTTACCGGGAGCGTTGACGAGCAGTACTTC. Amino acids: CSVTGSVDEQYF.

The V gene is TRBV18, the J gene TRBJ2-7; D is ambiguous. V lost 2 bases, J lost 5 bases, and 7 bases lay in between. The CDR3 consists of 12 residues. In germline, CDR1 is KGHSH, CDR2 LQKENI. The CDR3, as DNA: TGTGCCAGCTCACCATCCCCGGACGAGCAGTACTTC. Translated: CASSPSPDEQYF.

This clone has a single count. The rearrangement links TRBV28 to TRBJ1-4, with D uncertain. The germline V gene has CDR1 MDHEN and CDR2 SYDVKM. The CDR3 is 10 amino acids. The V end was cut by 7 bases, the J end by 5 bases, with 2 bases between. CDR3 sequence: CASKNEKLFF. Written as DNA, the CDR3 is TGTGCCAGCAAGAATGAAAAACTGTTTTTT.

The chain employs TRBV7-3 and TRBJ1-1; D is uncertain. In germline, CDR1 is SGHTA, CDR2 FQGTGA. The V end lost 1 base, the J end lost 7 bases, and 10 bases lay between the germline ends. The CDR3 is made up of 13 amino acids. CDR3 coding DNA: TGTGCCAGCAGCTTAAGTATTGGGCTTGAAGCTTTCTTT. Amino acid sequence: CASSLSIGLEAFF.